Listed below are T cell receptor beta chains from one sample, sequenced in a study of CD8 T cells in ankylosing spondylitis. TCRdb analysed the 5' RACE reads with MiXCR anew, one entry per CDR3 protein. The profile covers 670,000 or so distinct CDR3 sequences, with about 20% appearing a single time and around 19% taken by the ten largest. Sequencing was done on a sample of blood, either unsorted or a sorted T cell fraction (not recorded which). The receptor set was obtained from a male donor with ankylosing spondylitis. The CDR3 runs from the conserved cysteine through the conserved F or W.

V | length | CDR3
TRBV5-1 | 15 | CASSLDGTRDSPLHF
TRBV24-1 | 13 | CATSAAGWETQYF
TRBV30 | 14 | CAWIGKASNQPQHF
TRBV7-8 | 16 | CASSPRREGRRETQYF
TRBV20-1 | 13 | CSATTGLIGEQFF
TRBV5-1 | 17 | CASSYLPTAFSGNTIYF
TRBV6-1 | 15 | CASSTTSGILETQYF
TRBV4-2 | 16 | CASSHPGGDPGLEQYF
TRBV4-2 | 14 | CASSHGQGASEAFF
TRBV5-1 | 13 | CASSRSESYGYTF
TRBV5-1 | 16 | CASSGYRAWGTDTQYF
TRBV5-6 | 15 | CASSLFGQGNVEQYF